A selection of T cell receptor beta chains follows, all from one sample in a study of T cell repertoires in cytomegalovirus infection. TCRdb reprocessed the reads via MiXCR and lists one record per CDR3 protein. The table includes around 240,000 distinct CDR3 sequences, over 20% detected once. Source material: CD8+ T cells from PBMCs. The receptors were gathered from a human donor in good health (CMV status not recorded). Some clones in this sample may be carry-over from other donors' samples. Both conserved end residues are part of each CDR3. Each record gives: J gene, D gene, clone size, V gene, CDR3 protein, CDR3 DNA. The D gene is left open where the match is weak. Some rows have no size entry. The others give once, few or many, or a class for an expanded clone.

TRBJ2-5,TRBD2,few,TRBV20-1,CSANSGGSQGAQYF,TGCAGTGCTAATAGCGGGGGATCCCAGGGGGCCCAGTACTTC
TRBJ1-5,-,-,TRBV7-9,CASSFFNSNQPQHF,TGTGCCAGCAGCTTCTTTAATAGCAATCAGCCCCAGCATTTT
TRBJ2-3,-,few,TRBV10-3,CAISEFADTQYF,TGTGCCATCAGTGAGTTCGCAGATACGCAGTATTTT
TRBJ1-5,-,many,TRBV10-3,CAISPGAANNQPQHF,TGTGCCATCAGCCCCGGGGCAGCTAACAATCAGCCCCAGCATTTT
TRBJ2-1,-,-,TRBV4-1,CASSQRGGGYNEQFF,TGCGCCAGCAGCCAAAGGGGGGGGGGTTACAATGAGCAGTTCTTC
TRBJ2-5,-,once,TRBV28,CASSLGQIPEETQYF,TGTGCCAGCAGTTTGGGGCAGATCCCAGAAGAGACCCAGTACTTC
TRBJ1-3,TRBD1,-,TRBV28,CASSSSFPGQGKNGNTIYF,TGTGCCAGCAGTTCCAGCTTCCCGGGACAGGGAAAGAATGGAAACACCATATATTTT
TRBJ1-6,-,many,TRBV7-2,CASSPDELTLHF,TGTGCCAGCAGCCCGGATGAGCTCACCCTCCACTTT
TRBJ1-3,-,-,TRBV9,CASSVMGRGMSSGNTIYF,TGTGCCAGCAGCGTAATGGGCAGGGGAATGAGCTCTGGAAACACCATATATTTT
TRBJ2-1,-,few,TRBV28,CASTPAHSFTYNEQFF,TGTGCCAGCACCCCAGCCCACAGCTTTACCTACAATGAGCAGTTCTTC
TRBJ2-3,-,few,TRBV7-9,CASGGEGPDTQYF,TGTGCCAGCGGTGGAGAAGGACCAGATACGCAGTATTTT
TRBJ1-5,-,many,TRBV7-9,CASSVGPGQPQHF,TGTGCCAGCAGCGTCGGTCCTGGGCAGCCCCAGCATTTT
TRBJ2-1,TRBD1,many,TRBV20-1,CSATQEGASDEQFF,TGCAGTGCCACCCAAGAGGGGGCCAGCGATGAGCAGTTCTTC
TRBJ2-7,TRBD1,many,TRBV7-2,CASSYGDSTYEQYF,TGTGCCAGCAGCTATGGGGACAGTACCTACGAGCAGTACTTC
TRBJ2-1,-,many,TRBV28,CASSLIARDGEIWEQFF,TGTGCCAGCAGTTTAATTGCCCGGGACGGCGAAATTTGGGAGCAGTTCTTC
TRBJ2-7,-,many,TRBV28,CASSPDLQYEQYF,TGTGCCAGCAGTCCGGACCTTCAGTACGAGCAGTACTTC
TRBJ2-5,-,-,TRBV10-3,CAISDVGRGLQETQYF,TGTGCCATCAGTGATGTGGGACGGGGACTCCAAGAGACCCAGTACTTC
TRBJ2-3,-,-,TRBV2,CASSEGGVARGNTQYF,TGTGCCAGCAGTGAAGGCGGAGTGGCCAGGGGAAATACGCAGTATTTT
TRBJ2-7,TRBD2,medium-sized,TRBV28,CASSSLSGEPYEQYF,TGTGCCAGCAGTTCCCTTAGCGGGGAGCCCTACGAGCAGTACTTC
TRBJ1-2,TRBD1,-,TRBV2,CASNGQGMYGYTF,TGTGCCAGCAATGGACAGGGAATGTATGGCTACACCTTC
TRBJ2-5,-,few,TRBV7-9,CASSLGVLGLTGETQYF,TGTGCCAGCAGCTTAGGAGTACTAGGACTAACGGGGGAGACCCAGTACTTC
TRBJ2-2,-,few,TRBV6-5,CASSLGLYTGELFF,TGTGCCAGCAGTTTGGGACTGTACACCGGGGAGCTGTTTTTT
TRBJ1-1,-,-,TRBV6-1,CASNPTGQLNTEAFF,TGTGCCAGCAATCCGACAGGCCAATTGAACACTGAAGCTTTCTTT
TRBJ1-1,TRBD1,many,TRBV7-9,CASSGGQGGRNTEAFF,TGTGCCAGCAGCGGCGGACAGGGGGGTAGGAACACTGAAGCTTTCTTT
TRBJ1-1,-,many,TRBV19,CASSMPSDGDNTEAFF,TGTGCCAGTAGTATGCCGTCAGACGGAGACAACACTGAAGCTTTCTTT
TRBJ1-5,TRBD1,-,TRBV2,CASSWTGGTGQPQHF,TGTGCCAGCAGCTGGACAGGGGGAACCGGTCAGCCCCAGCATTTT
TRBJ2-7,TRBD2,many,TRBV7-6,CASSLLAGGPEQYF,TGTGCCAGCAGCCTACTAGCGGGGGGGCCCGAGCAGTACTTC
TRBJ1-1,TRBD1,-,TRBV20-1,CSGRPLQGTEAFF,TGCAGTGGGAGACCTTTACAGGGGACTGAAGCTTTCTTT
TRBJ2-4,TRBD1,-,TRBV28,CASSLYRGQLAKNIQYF,TGTGCCAGCAGTTTATACAGGGGGCAACTAGCCAAAAACATTCAGTACTTC
TRBJ2-7,-,few,TRBV2,CASSEEQVQYEQYF,TGTGCCAGCAGTGAAGAACAGGTACAATACGAGCAGTACTTC
TRBJ2-1,-,-,TRBV20-1,CSARGAPAGRSYNEQFF,TGCAGTGCTAGAGGAGCCCCAGCGGGCCGGTCCTACAATGAGCAGTTCTTC
TRBJ2-1,TRBD2,many,TRBV10-3,CASSGGDEQFF,TGTGCCAGTAGCGGGGGAGATGAGCAGTTCTTC
TRBJ1-1,-,once,TRBV29-1,CSVEYTEAFF,TGCAGCGTTGAGTACACTGAAGCTTTCTTT
TRBJ1-2,TRBD1,-,TRBV28,CASSFPDRDRGALNYGYTF,TGTGCCAGCAGTTTCCCTGACCGGGACAGGGGGGCCCTTAACTATGGCTACACCTTC
TRBJ1-5,-,many,TRBV11-2,CASSLGGPLRPQHF,TGTGCCAGCAGCTTAGGCGGACCGCTGCGGCCCCAGCATTTT
TRBJ1-3,TRBD1,few,TRBV11-2,CASSLGTVSSGNTIYF,TGTGCCAGCAGCCTCGGGACAGTGTCGAGCGGAAACACCATATATTTT
TRBJ2-1,-,many,TRBV7-6,CASSLAEGLSYNEQFF,TGTGCCAGCAGCTTAGCGGAGGGTCTCTCCTACAATGAGCAGTTCTTC
TRBJ2-3,-,few,TRBV9,CASSVAGDTQYF,TGTGCCAGCAGCGTAGCGGGGGATACGCAGTATTTT
TRBJ2-3,-,few,TRBV6-5,CASSPGITDTQYF,TGTGCCAGCAGTCCCGGGATCACAGATACGCAGTATTTT
TRBJ1-5,TRBD1,-,TRBV12-3/TRBV12-4,CASSKTGVQPQHF,TGTGCCAGCAGCAAAACAGGGGTCCAGCCCCAGCATTTT
TRBJ1-1,-,few,TRBV19,CASSVPSKLNTEAFF,TGTGCCAGTAGTGTGCCATCCAAATTGAACACTGAAGCTTTCTTT
TRBJ1-3,TRBD1,-,TRBV29-1,CSVATGGGHTIYF,TGCAGCGTCGCGACAGGGGGAGGACACACCATATATTTT
TRBJ2-7,-,-,TRBV10-3,CAISMTEYEQYF,TGTGCCATCAGTATGACAGAATACGAGCAGTACTTC
TRBJ2-7,-,-,TRBV12-3/TRBV12-4,CASSPTDTTYEQYF,TGTGCCAGCAGTCCGACAGATACTACCTACGAGCAGTACTTC
TRBJ2-2,TRBD1,many,TRBV4-2,CASSHATGVDGELFF,TGTGCCAGCAGCCACGCTACAGGGGTGGACGGGGAGCTGTTTTTT
TRBJ2-1,-,many,TRBV20-1,CSARDPLAGGQFF,TGCAGTGCTAGAGATCCATTAGCAGGAGGTCAGTTCTTC
TRBJ2-7,TRBD2,-,TRBV29-1,CSASSGGRSYEQYF,TGCAGCGCATCTAGCGGGGGTCGCTCCTACGAGCAGTACTTC
TRBJ2-3,-,few,TRBV11-2,CASSFLDTQYF,TGTGCCAGCAGCTTTCTAGATACGCAGTATTTT
TRBJ1-5,TRBD1,few,TRBV28,CASTQIGIAGTGSKRGNQPQHF,TGTGCCAGCACCCAGATAGGGATAGCGGGGACAGGCTCTAAGAGGGGCAATCAGCCCCAGCATTTT
TRBJ2-3,-,few,TRBV19,CASSIGFPTDTQYF,TGTGCCAGTAGTATTGGGTTTCCGACAGATACGCAGTATTTT
TRBJ2-3,-,few,TRBV5-1,CASSLEDLTDTQYF,TGCGCCAGCAGCTTGGAAGACCTTACAGATACGCAGTATTTT
TRBJ2-6,-,many,TRBV28,CASSSPDRDSGANVLTF,TGTGCCAGCAGTTCTCCTGACCGTGACTCTGGGGCCAACGTCCTGACTTTC
TRBJ1-2,-,-,TRBV28,CASSLVHRVNYGHTF,TGTGCCAGCAGTTTAGTCCACAGGGTAAACTATGGCCACACCTTC
TRBJ2-5,-,-,TRBV20-1,CSASGTVQETQYF,TGCAGTGCTAGTGGGACTGTACAAGAGACCCAGTACTTC
TRBJ2-3,-,-,TRBV11-2,CASSLVAGANTQYF,TGTGCCAGCAGCTTAGTGGCGGGGGCCAATACGCAGTATTTT
TRBJ1-1,-,-,TRBV3-1,CASRRVSHTEAFF,TGTGCCAGCCGTCGAGTGTCCCACACTGAAGCTTTCTTT
TRBJ1-2,-,few,TRBV4-1,CASSQEEGHYGYTF,TGCGCCAGCAGCCAAGAAGAGGGGCACTATGGCTACACCTTC
TRBJ2-5,-,-,TRBV6-5,CASSYSPGTQETQYF,TGTGCCAGCAGTTACTCACCCGGCACGCAAGAGACCCAGTACTTC
TRBJ1-1,-,many,TRBV19,CASSNPDITGPTEAFF,TGTGCCAGTAGTAACCCCGACATCACCGGACCCACTGAAGCTTTCTTT